This passage covers 14 T cell receptor beta chains from one sample sequenced in a study of identical twins' blood T cells. TCRdb independently ran MiXCR on the 5' RACE reads; one entry per CDR3 protein. The data show fewer than 450,000 distinct CDR3 sequences, about 28% seen once. Sequenced material: PBMCs. Every receptor here comes from a woman between 18 and 55 years old in good health.

About this clonotype itself: One junction end does not reproduce the germline sequence, and a read error may be involved. The chain carries TRBV11-1 and TRBJ1-1; 7 bases align to TRBD1. The CDR3 totals 14 residues. Germline V gene sequence: CDR1 SGHAT, CDR2 FQDESV (reference sequence). CDR3 coding DNA: TGTGCCAGCGGCTTTGGAAGGGGGCCCACTGAAGCTTTCTTT. It specifies CASGFGRGPTEAFF.

The genes are TRBV29-1 and TRBJ1-5, with no clear D. Trimming pared 6 bases from V and 6 bases from J, leaving 6 bases between. Germline CDR1 SQVTM, CDR2 ANQGSEA. There are 10 residues in the CDR3. The CDR3 DNA reads as TGCAGCGTCACACCTCAGCCCCAGCATTTT. Its translation: CSVTPQPQHF.

The rearrangement links TRBV11-2 to TRBJ2-1; 11 nucleotides match TRBD2. Germline trimming cut 4 bases from V and 3 bases from J; bases unmatched to any gene: 17. This CDR3 has 20 residues. Germline CDR1 SGHAT, CDR2 FQNNGV. In DNA form, the CDR3 reads TGTGCCAGCAGCTCGACTCGTCGGGGGGGGACTAGCGGCCTCTACAATGAGCAGTTCTTC. This codes for CASSSTRRGGTSGLYNEQFF.

The gene calls are TRBV7-9 and TRBJ1-2; no clear D gene. The CDR3 extends over 13 amino acids. The germline gives CDR1 SEHNR, CDR2 FQNEAQ (reference sequence). The ends were cut back, 0 bases at V and 7 bases at J, with 9 bases in the middle. The CDR3 region is CASSLALPSGYTF. As DNA, the CDR3 is TGTGCCAGCAGCTTAGCCCTCCCAAGTGGCTACACCTTC.

The chain joins TRBV5-1 to TRBJ2-1, with TRBD2 identical over 11 bases. Germline CDR1 SGHRS, CDR2 YFSETQ. The CDR3 sequence is 16 residues long. V gave up 5 bases and J gave up 3 bases; unmatched junction bases: 7. This CDR3 is CASSTISGGGYNEQFF. CDR3 coding DNA: TGCGCCAGCAGTACTATTAGCGGGGGGGGCTACAATGAGCAGTTCTTC.

Only one count was recorded for this clonotype. The CDR3 region has the DNA TGCGCCAGCAGCAAGGGAGAAAAAGCTTTCTTT. It is translated as CASSKGEKAFF. The J gene is TRBJ1-1, the V gene TRBV5-1; D is unresolved. Per the germline V gene, CDR1 is SGHRS and CDR2 is YFSETQ. The CDR3 consists of 11 residues. The V gene lost 4 bases and the J gene lost 9 bases, with 10 bases spanning the gap.

This clonotype appeared many times. The V call is TRBV27, the J call TRBJ1-1; no clear D gene. The germline gives CDR1 MNHEY, CDR2 SMNVEV (reference sequence). The CDR3 loop spans 17 amino acids. Trimming stripped 0 bases from V and 0 bases from J, with 14 bases between. The CDR3 DNA is TGTGCCAGCAGTTTATCGGCGTCCCGGTTCATGAACACTGAAGCTTTCTTT. Translating it yields CASSLSASRFMNTEAFF.

This clonotype occurred a few times. The chain combines TRBV25-1 with TRBJ2-1, with 7 bases lining up with TRBD1. CDR3 length: 16 amino acids. V lost 7 bases to trimming and J lost 2 bases; unmatched junction nucleotides: 11. In germline, CDR1 is MGHDK, CDR2 SYGVNS. The DNA of the CDR3 is TGTGCCAGCACCGACGAGGGCCAGGGGGCCTACAATGAGCAGTTCTTC. Its protein product is CASTDEGQGAYNEQFF.

This clonotype was seen a few times. The chain combines TRBV29-1 with TRBJ2-2; TRBD1 matches at 8 bases. This CDR3 is built from 18 residues. Trimming at V came to 8 bases and at J to 3 bases, leaving 20 bases not matched to a gene. Germline V lookup: CDR1 SQVTM, CDR2 ANQGSEA. CDR3 protein: CSSHQGVRGLLDTGELFF. The CDR3 DNA is TGCAGCTCTCATCAAGGCGTCAGGGGGCTTCTCGACACCGGGGAGCTGTTTTTT.

The rearrangement uses TRBV29-1 and TRBJ1-1; 9 bases fit TRBD1. Germline V CDR1 and CDR2: SQVTM, ANQGSEA. Trimming removed 2 bases from V and 5 bases from J; junction bases left unmatched: 6. This CDR3 comprises 14 residues. In nucleotides, the CDR3 is TGCAGCGTTGAATGGGACAGGGACCAGACTGAAGCTTTCTTT. It specifies CSVEWDRDQTEAFF.

This clonotype was observed many times. The chain carries TRBV13 and TRBJ2-1; 10 bases fit TRBD2. The CDR3 covers 19 residues. Germline CDR1 is PRHDT and CDR2 is FYEKMQ (reference sequence). The ends lost 3 bases at V and 0 bases at J; junction bases unmatched: 11. CDR3 amino acids: CASSFPLAGELGSYNEQFF. Here the CDR3 DNA reads TGTGCCAGCAGCTTTCCTCTAGCGGGAGAACTAGGCTCCTACAATGAGCAGTTCTTC.

This clonotype has a handful of counts. The rearrangement joins TRBV4-2 to TRBJ1-2; 9 nucleotides match TRBD1. The V and J ends lost 1 base and 3 bases, in that order; junction bases with no gene match: 0. The CDR3 has 14 residues. The germline V gene encodes CDR1 LGHNA and CDR2 YNFKEQ. This chain's CDR3 is CASSQGDRDYGYTF. The CDR3, as DNA: TGTGCCAGCAGCCAAGGGGACAGGGACTATGGCTACACCTTC.

In the case of this clonotype: It may be a read error: a sequence one base away is much more abundant. This sequence joins TRBV6-6 and TRBJ1-2, with a possible D match to TRBD1 (6 bases). This CDR3 spans 16 amino acids. Germline CDR1 is MNHNY and CDR2 is SVGAGI (reference sequence). The CDR3 region is CVSSYPPGASNYGYTF. The CDR3 DNA follows: TGTGTCAGCAGTTACCCCCCAGGGGCGTCTAACTATGGCTACACCTTC.

This rearrangement joins TRBV29-1 to TRBJ2-3; the D call may be TRBD1 or TRBD2 (5 bases each). The CDR3 spans 13 residues. Germline assignment: CDR1 SQVTM and CDR2 ANQGSEA. V lost 2 bases to trimming and J lost 2 bases, with 8 bases between them. CDR3 bases: TGCAGCGTTGAATTGGGGGACACAGATACGCAGTATTTT. Residues: CSVELGDTDTQYF.